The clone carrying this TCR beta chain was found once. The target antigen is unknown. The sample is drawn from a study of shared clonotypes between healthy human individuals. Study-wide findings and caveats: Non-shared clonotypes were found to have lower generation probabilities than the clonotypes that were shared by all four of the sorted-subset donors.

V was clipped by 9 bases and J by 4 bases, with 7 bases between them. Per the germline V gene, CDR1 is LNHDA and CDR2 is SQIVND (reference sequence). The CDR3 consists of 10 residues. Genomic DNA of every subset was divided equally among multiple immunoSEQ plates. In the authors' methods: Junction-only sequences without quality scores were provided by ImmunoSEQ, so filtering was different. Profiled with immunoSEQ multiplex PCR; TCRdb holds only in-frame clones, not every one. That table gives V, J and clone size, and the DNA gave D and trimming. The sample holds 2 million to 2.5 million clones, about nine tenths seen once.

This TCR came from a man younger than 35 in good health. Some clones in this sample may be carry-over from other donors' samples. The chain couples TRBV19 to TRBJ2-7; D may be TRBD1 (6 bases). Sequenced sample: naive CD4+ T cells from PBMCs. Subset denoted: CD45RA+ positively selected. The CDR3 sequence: CASQGYEQYF. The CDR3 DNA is TGTGCCAGCCAGGGGTACGAGCAGTACTTC.